This is a list of T cell receptor beta chains from one sample in a study of vaccination effects on CD4 cells after COVID-19. Using immunoSEQ multiplex PCR, the repertoire was profiled, and TCRdb retains in-frame clones only, with some absent. The data contain 35,000 to 55,000 clones, 72% of them singletons. No antigen is known for these receptors. Specimen: CD4+ T cells from PBMCs cultured without peptide, collected after COVID-19 vaccination. The receptors derive from a human donor who received a COVID-19 vaccine. Each CDR3 is given with its conserved first and last residue. A D gene is named only where the DNA matches it firmly. Rows give clone size only sometimes, using once, few, many, or a class for an expanded clone.

TRBV7-2	.	.	TRBJ1-5	CASSPGPKDQPQHF	TGTGCCAGCAGCCCTGGGCCGAAAGATCAGCCCCAGCATTTT
TRBV11-1	.	.	TRBJ2-7	CASSLGSSVSYEQYF	TGTGCCAGCAGCCTCGGTAGTTCAGTTTCCTACGAGCAGTACTTC
TRBV5-6	.	.	TRBJ1-2	CASSFGQANYGYTF	TGTGCCAGCAGCTTTGGGCAGGCTAACTATGGCTACACCTTC
TRBV6-5	TRBD1	.	TRBJ1-1	CASSLQGNTEAFF	TGTGCCAGCAGTTTACAGGGGAATACTGAAGCTTTCTTT
TRBV2	TRBD2	.	TRBJ2-7	CASSDVLAANYEQYF	TGTGCCAGCAGCGACGTCCTAGCGGCGAACTACGAGCAGTACTTC
TRBV5-6	.	once	TRBJ1-2	CASRQGNYGYTF	TGTGCCAGCAGACAGGGAAACTATGGCTACACCTTC
TRBV27	.	.	TRBJ1-2	CASSLSFWGYGYTF	TGTGCCAGCAGTTTATCTTTCTGGGGGTATGGCTACACCTTC
TRBV3-1/TRBV3-2	.	.	TRBJ2-5	CASSQDLGGPKTQYF	TGTGCCAGCAGCCAAGATCTCGGGGGGCCGAAGACCCAGTACTTC
TRBV5-4	.	.	TRBJ2-2	CASSLEAPNTGELFF	TGTGCCAGCAGCTTGGAAGCCCCGAACACCGGGGAGCTGTTTTTT
TRBV24-1	.	.	TRBJ1-1	CATSDEKNTEAFF	TGTGCCACCAGTGATGAGAAGAACACTGAAGCTTTCTTT
TRBV29-1	TRBD1	few	TRBJ1-5	CSALSGQDNHRQHF	TGCAGCGCCTTATCGGGACAGGACAATCACCGCCAGCATTTT
TRBV7-9	.	.	TRBJ2-3	CASSLYVLGTDTQYF	TGTGCCAGCAGCTTATACGTCCTGGGCACAGATACGCAGTATTTT
TRBV3-1/TRBV3-2	.	.	TRBJ1-2	CASSQSPGLTNYGYTF	TGTGCCAGCAGCCAAAGTCCTGGACTTACTAACTATGGCTACACCTTC
TRBV18	.	.	TRBJ2-5	CASSPSRYQETQYF	TGTGCCAGCTCACCTTCCAGGTATCAAGAGACCCAGTACTTC
TRBV6-6	.	.	TRBJ1-5	CASSNPGAQHF	TGTGCCAGCAGTAACCCAGGGGCCCAGCATTTT
TRBV3-1/TRBV3-2	TRBD1	.	TRBJ2-1	CASSSRQGRNSYNEQFF	TGTGCCAGCAGCTCTCGACAGGGGCGTAACTCCTACAATGAGCAGTTCTTC
TRBV19	.	.	TRBJ1-4	CASSRGTNEKLFF	TGTGCCAGTTCCAGGGGAACTAATGAAAAACTGTTTTTT
TRBV30	TRBD2	once	TRBJ2-5	CAWSVWGGVQETQYF	TGTGCCTGGAGTGTATGGGGGGGGGTACAAGAGACCCAGTACTTC
TRBV24-1	TRBD2	.	TRBJ2-3	CATSESGGATDTQYF	TGTGCCACCAGTGAGAGCGGGGGGGCCACAGATACGCAGTATTTT
TRBV10-1	.	.	TRBJ1-1	CASSETSTLNTEAFF	TGCGCCAGCAGTGAAACAAGTACTTTGAACACTGAAGCTTTCTTT
TRBV5-4	TRBD1	.	TRBJ2-6	CASSFLGLTGVSSGANVLTF	TGTGCCAGCAGCTTCTTGGGGCTGACAGGGGTCAGCTCTGGGGCCAACGTCCTGACTTTC
TRBV7-2	.	.	TRBJ2-4	CASSLSVAKNIQYF	TGTGCCAGCAGCTTATCAGTAGCCAAAAACATTCAGTACTTC
TRBV4-1	TRBD1	.	TRBJ2-7	CASSPWDRSYEQYF	TGCGCCAGCAGCCCTTGGGACAGATCCTACGAGCAGTACTTC
TRBV6-4	TRBD1	.	TRBJ1-2	CASSDWGDRSNYGYTF	TGTGCCAGCAGTGATTGGGGGGACAGATCTAACTATGGCTACACCTTC
TRBV2	TRBD2	.	TRBJ2-7	CASGGLAYSYEQYF	TGTGCCAGCGGGGGACTAGCGTATTCCTACGAGCAGTACTTC
TRBV6-5	TRBD1	.	TRBJ2-3	CASSHRDRGTDTQYF	TGTGCCAGCAGCCACCGGGACAGGGGCACAGATACGCAGTATTTT
TRBV4-1	TRBD2	few	TRBJ2-1	CASSSSLAVSYNEQFF	TGCGCCAGCAGCTCATCACTAGCGGTCTCCTACAATGAGCAGTTCTTC
TRBV29-1	TRBD2	.	TRBJ2-3	CSVGWLAGGGDTQYF	TGCAGCGTTGGGTGGCTAGCGGGGGGTGGAGATACGCAGTATTTT
TRBV5-4	.	.	TRBJ2-2	CASNPGQTSTGELFF	TGTGCCAGCAACCCGGGACAAACTTCCACCGGGGAGCTGTTTTTT
TRBV3-1/TRBV3-2	.	.	TRBJ2-3	CASSLPGSGPDTQYF	TGTGCCAGCAGCCTCCCGGGGTCCGGTCCAGATACGCAGTATTTT
TRBV10-2	.	.	TRBJ1-5	CASRPGDTGNQPQHF	TGCGCCAGCAGGCCCGGGGACACGGGCAATCAGCCCCAGCATTTT
TRBV30	.	.	TRBJ2-5	CAWSETQYF	TGTGCCTGGAGTGAGACCCAGTACTTC
TRBV12-3/TRBV12-4	.	.	TRBJ2-1	CASSSQTSNQFF	TGTGCCAGCAGTTCTCAAACTAGCAATCAGTTCTTC
TRBV19	TRBD1	.	TRBJ1-5	CASTVQGAAGQPQHF	TGTGCCAGTACCGTACAGGGGGCGGCGGGTCAGCCCCAGCATTTT
TRBV7-2	.	.	TRBJ1-5	CASSLVFGSNQPQHF	TGTGCCAGCAGCTTAGTCTTCGGAAGCAATCAGCCCCAGCATTTT
TRBV6-1	.	.	TRBJ2-3	CASSDRGMSDTQYF	TGTGCCAGCAGTGACCGGGGCATGTCAGATACGCAGTATTTT
TRBV7-9	TRBD2	.	TRBJ2-7	CASSSGTSSYEQYF	TGTGCCAGCAGCTCCGGGACTAGCTCCTACGAGCAGTACTTC
TRBV3-1/TRBV3-2	.	.	TRBJ1-2	CASSSEGGGYTF	TGTGCCAGCAGCTCAGAAGGTGGTGGCTACACCTTC
TRBV10-1	.	few	TRBJ1-2	CASSPRTDYGYTF	TGCGCCAGCAGCCCCAGAACGGATTATGGCTACACCTTC
TRBV4-1	.	medium-sized	TRBJ2-3	CASSQDYGAGDTQYF	TGCGCCAGCAGCCAAGATTACGGGGCGGGAGATACGCAGTATTTT
TRBV19	.	.	TRBJ1-1	CASSIVVRNTEAFF	TGTGCCAGTAGTATAGTGGTTAGGAACACTGAAGCTTTCTTT
TRBV7-2	TRBD1	once	TRBJ2-5	CASSLSGGRGIGETQYF	TGTGCCAGCAGCTTATCAGGGGGCAGAGGGATAGGAGAGACCCAGTACTTC
TRBV7-8	TRBD1	once	TRBJ2-2	CASSFTGGADTGELFF	TGTGCCAGCAGCTTTACAGGGGGCGCCGACACCGGGGAGCTGTTTTTT
TRBV19	TRBD1	.	TRBJ1-4	CASSLGGQLNEKLFF	TGTGCCAGTAGTCTGGGGGGACAGTTGAATGAAAAACTGTTTTTT
TRBV7-9	TRBD2	once	TRBJ2-1	CASSRTSGRGVGEQFF	TGTGCCAGCAGCCGGACTAGCGGGAGGGGGGTAGGTGAGCAGTTCTTC
TRBV5-4	.	.	TRBJ1-1	CASSLYQGRNTEAFF	TGTGCCAGCAGCTTGTATCAGGGCAGGAACACTGAAGCTTTCTTT
TRBV5-1	.	.	TRBJ1-1	CASSLVGKWNTEAFF	TGCGCCAGCAGCTTGGTCGGGAAGTGGAACACTGAAGCTTTCTTT
TRBV12-3/TRBV12-4	.	.	TRBJ1-1	CASREGSGAFF	TGTGCCAGCAGAGAAGGGAGTGGGGCTTTCTTT
TRBV15	TRBD1	few	TRBJ2-1	CATSRDTTGGLYNEQFF	TGTGCCACCAGCAGAGATACTACAGGGGGTCTCTACAATGAGCAGTTCTTC
TRBV9	.	.	TRBJ2-3	CASSAVGGGTTDTQYF	TGTGCCAGCAGCGCAGTAGGGGGGGGGACTACAGATACGCAGTATTTT
TRBV4-1	TRBD2	.	TRBJ2-5	CASSNRLAGETQYF	TGCGCCAGCAGCAACCGACTAGCGGGAGAGACCCAGTACTTC
TRBV7-2	TRBD2	few	TRBJ2-5	CASHLAGGETQYF	TGTGCCAGCCACCTAGCGGGCGGGGAGACCCAGTACTTC
TRBV5-6	TRBD2	.	TRBJ2-5	CASSLGRGVETQYF	TGTGCCAGCAGCTTGGGACGGGGGGTGGAGACCCAGTACTTC
TRBV18	.	.	TRBJ1-3	CASSPRPNSGNTIYF	TGTGCCAGCTCACCAAGGCCGAATTCTGGAAACACCATATATTTT
TRBV6-1	TRBD2	.	TRBJ2-2	CASSEASGSTGELFF	TGTGCCAGCAGTGAAGCTAGCGGGAGCACCGGGGAGCTGTTTTTT